This T cell receptor (beta chain) comes out of a study of T-cell reconstitution after alpha-beta-depleted transplantation in children. Study results and caveats: A year post-transplant, T-cell counts and diversity derived mostly from newly produced T cells. Several hundred expanded graft clones reportedly were the source of alpha-beta T cells about two months after transplant.

This clonotype was counted between two and nine times. Its antigen remains unknown. Researchers prepared the TCRbeta library using unique molecular identifiers, the study reports. Via MiXCR, TCRdb re-called the PCR reads, giving one row per CDR3 protein. In the table there are fewer than 350,000 distinct CDR3 sequences, 11% of which are singletons. Looked up from germline, CDR1 is SNHLY and CDR2 is FYNNEI. Trimming cost V 8 bases and J 5 bases, with 15 bases left between them. CDR3 length: 13 residues. This chain links TRBV2 with TRBJ2-5; D possibly corresponds to TRBD1 (6 bases). The receptor was isolated from a male patient aged 2-15 years who had a stem cell transplant for chronic granulomatous disease, so the T cells may come from the graft donor. Sequenced here: peripheral blood, sampled 180 days after TCRalphabeta/CD19-depleted stem cell transplant. The CDR3 sequence is CASGGRPSETQYF. Written as DNA, the CDR3 is TGTGCCAGCGGGGGCAGGCCGTCGGAGACCCAGTACTTC.